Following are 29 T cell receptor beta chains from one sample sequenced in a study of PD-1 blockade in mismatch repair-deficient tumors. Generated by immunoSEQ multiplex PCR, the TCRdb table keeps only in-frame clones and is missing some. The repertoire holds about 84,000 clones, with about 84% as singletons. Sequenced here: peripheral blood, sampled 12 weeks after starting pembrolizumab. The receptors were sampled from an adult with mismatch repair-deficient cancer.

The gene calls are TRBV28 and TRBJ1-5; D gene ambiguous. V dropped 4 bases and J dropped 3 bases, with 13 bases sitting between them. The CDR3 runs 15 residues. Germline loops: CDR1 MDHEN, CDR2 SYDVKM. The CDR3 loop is CASSSDQRHNQPQHF. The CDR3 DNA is TGTGCCAGCAGTTCGGACCAGAGACACAATCAGCCCCAGCATTTT.

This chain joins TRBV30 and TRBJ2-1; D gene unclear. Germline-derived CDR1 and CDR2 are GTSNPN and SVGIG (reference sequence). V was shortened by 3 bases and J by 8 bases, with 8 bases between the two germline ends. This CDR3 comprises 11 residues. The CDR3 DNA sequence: TGTGCCTGGAGCCTACGCGATGAGCAGTTCTTC. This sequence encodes CAWSLRDEQFF.

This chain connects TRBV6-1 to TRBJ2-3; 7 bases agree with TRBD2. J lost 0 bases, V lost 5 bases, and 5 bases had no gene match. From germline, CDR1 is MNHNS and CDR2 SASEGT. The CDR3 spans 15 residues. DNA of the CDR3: TGTGCCAGCAGTAGGGCTAGCGGTAGCACAGATACGCAGTATTTT. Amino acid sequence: CASSRASGSTDTQYF.

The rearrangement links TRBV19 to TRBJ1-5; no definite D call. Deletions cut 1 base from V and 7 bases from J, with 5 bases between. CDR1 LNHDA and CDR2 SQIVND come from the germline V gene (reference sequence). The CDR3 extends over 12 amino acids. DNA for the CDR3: TGTGCCAGTAGTATAGGAGTGCAGCCCCAGCATTTT. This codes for CASSIGVQPQHF.

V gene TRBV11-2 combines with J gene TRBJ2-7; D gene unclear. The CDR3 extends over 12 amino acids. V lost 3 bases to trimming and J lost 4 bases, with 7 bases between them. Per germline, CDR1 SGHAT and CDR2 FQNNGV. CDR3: CASSFRIYEQYF. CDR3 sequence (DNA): TGTGCCAGCAGCTTTCGAATTTACGAGCAGTACTTC.

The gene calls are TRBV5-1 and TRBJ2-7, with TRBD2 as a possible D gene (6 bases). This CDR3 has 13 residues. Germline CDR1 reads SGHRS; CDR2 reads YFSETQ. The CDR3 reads CASCGAGCYEQYF. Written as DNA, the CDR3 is TGCGCTTCATGTGGGGCGGGGTGCTACGAGCAGTACTTC.

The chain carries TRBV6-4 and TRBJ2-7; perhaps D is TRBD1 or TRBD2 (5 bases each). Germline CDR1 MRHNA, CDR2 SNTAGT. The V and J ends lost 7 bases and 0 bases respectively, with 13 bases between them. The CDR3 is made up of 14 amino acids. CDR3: CASTPAGSSYEQYF. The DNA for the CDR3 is TGTGCCAGCACCCCGGCAGGGAGCTCCTACGAGCAGTACTTC.

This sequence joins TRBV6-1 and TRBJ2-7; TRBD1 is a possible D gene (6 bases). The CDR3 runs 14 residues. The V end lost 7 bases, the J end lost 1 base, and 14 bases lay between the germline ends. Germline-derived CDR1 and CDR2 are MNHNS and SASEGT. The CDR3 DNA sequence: TGTGCCAGCACCAGGACAGCCACTTCCTACGAGCAGTACTTC. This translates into CASTRTATSYEQYF.

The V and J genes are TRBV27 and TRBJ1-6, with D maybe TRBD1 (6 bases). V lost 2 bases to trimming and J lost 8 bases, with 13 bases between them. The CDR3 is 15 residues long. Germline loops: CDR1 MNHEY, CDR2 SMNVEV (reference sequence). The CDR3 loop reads CASSLLVQGYSPLHF. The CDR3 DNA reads TGTGCCAGCAGTTTACTCGTCCAGGGGTATTCACCCCTCCACTTT.

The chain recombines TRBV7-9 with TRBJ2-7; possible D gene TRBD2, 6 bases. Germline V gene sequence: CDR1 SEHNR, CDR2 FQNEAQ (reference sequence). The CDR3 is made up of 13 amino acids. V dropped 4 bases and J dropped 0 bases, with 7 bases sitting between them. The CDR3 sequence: CASSSSDSYEQYF. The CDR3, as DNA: TGTGCCAGCAGCTCTAGCGACTCCTACGAGCAGTACTTC.

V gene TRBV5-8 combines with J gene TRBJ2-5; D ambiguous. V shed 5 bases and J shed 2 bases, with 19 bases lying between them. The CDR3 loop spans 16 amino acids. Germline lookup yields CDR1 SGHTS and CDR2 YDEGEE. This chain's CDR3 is CASSSYRHSPQETQYF. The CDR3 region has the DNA TGTGCCAGCAGTTCCTACCGGCACAGCCCACAAGAGACCCAGTACTTC.

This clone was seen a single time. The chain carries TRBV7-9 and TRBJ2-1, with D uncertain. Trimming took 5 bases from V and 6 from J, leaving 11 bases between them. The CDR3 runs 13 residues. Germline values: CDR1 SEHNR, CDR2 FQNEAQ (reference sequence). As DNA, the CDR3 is TGTGCCAGCAGCCCTAGTCTTGGCAATGAGCAGTTCTTC. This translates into CASSPSLGNEQFF.

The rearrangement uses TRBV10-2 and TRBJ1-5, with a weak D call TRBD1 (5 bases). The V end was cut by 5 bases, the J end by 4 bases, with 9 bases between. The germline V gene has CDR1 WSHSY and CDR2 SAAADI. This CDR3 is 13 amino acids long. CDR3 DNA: TGCGCCAGCAGTACTGACAGAAATCAGCCCCAGCATTTT. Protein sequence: CASSTDRNQPQHF.

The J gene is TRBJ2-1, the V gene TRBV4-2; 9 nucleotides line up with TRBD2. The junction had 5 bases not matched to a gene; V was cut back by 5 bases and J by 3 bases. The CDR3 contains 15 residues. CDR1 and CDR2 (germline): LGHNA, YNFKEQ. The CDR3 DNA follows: TGTGCCAGCAGCTTTCGGCGGGAGGGCTACAATGAGCAGTTCTTC. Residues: CASSFRREGYNEQFF.

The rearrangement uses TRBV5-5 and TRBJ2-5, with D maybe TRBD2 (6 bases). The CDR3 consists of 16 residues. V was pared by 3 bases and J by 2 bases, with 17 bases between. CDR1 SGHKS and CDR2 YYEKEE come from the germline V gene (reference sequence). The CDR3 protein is CASSSPLGSGQETQYF. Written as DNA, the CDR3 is TGTGCCAGCAGCTCACCGTTAGGGAGCGGGCAAGAGACCCAGTACTTC. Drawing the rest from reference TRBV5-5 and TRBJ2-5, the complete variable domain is DAGVTQSPTHLIKTRGQQVTLRCSPISGHKSVSWYQQVLGQGPQFIFQYYEKEERGRGNFPDRFSARQFPNYSSELNVNALLLGDSALYLCASSSPLGSGQETQYFGPGTRLLVL.

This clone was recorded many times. The CDR3 region is CASSTGAGAYEQYF. For the CDR3, the DNA is TGTGCCAGCAGCACGGGAGCAGGGGCCTACGAGCAGTACTTC. The chain couples TRBV5-6 to TRBJ2-7; perhaps D is TRBD1 or TRBD2 (6 bases each). This CDR3 contains 14 residues. CDR1 and CDR2 from the germline V gene are SGHDT and YYEEEE. V lost 4 bases, J lost 2 bases, and 13 bases lay in between. The full variable domain, with the rest looked up from reference TRBV5-6 and TRBJ2-7, is DAGVTQSPTHLIKTRGQQVTLRCSPKSGHDTVSWYQQALGQGPQFIFQYYEEEERQRGNFPDRFSGHQFPNYSSELNVNALLLGDSALYLCASSTGAGAYEQYFGPGTRLTVT.

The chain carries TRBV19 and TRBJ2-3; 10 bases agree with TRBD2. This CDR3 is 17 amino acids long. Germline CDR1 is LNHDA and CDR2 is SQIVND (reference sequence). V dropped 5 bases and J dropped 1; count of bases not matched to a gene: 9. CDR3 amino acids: CASSDSGLADRTDTQYF. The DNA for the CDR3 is TGTGCCAGTAGTGACTCCGGACTAGCGGACCGCACAGATACGCAGTATTTT.

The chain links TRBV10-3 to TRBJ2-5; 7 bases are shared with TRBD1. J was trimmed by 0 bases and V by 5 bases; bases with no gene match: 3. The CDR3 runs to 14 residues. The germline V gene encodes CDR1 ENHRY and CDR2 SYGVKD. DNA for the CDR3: TGTGCCATCAGTAGGACAGGAGACCAAGAGACCCAGTACTTC. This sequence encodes CAISRTGDQETQYF.

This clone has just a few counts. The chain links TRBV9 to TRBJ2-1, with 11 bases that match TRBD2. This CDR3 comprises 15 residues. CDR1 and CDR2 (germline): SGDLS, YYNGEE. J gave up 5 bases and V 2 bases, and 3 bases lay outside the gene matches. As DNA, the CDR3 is TGTGCCAGCAGCGTTAGCGGGAGGGAAAACAATGAGCAGTTCTTC. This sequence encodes CASSVSGRENNEQFF.

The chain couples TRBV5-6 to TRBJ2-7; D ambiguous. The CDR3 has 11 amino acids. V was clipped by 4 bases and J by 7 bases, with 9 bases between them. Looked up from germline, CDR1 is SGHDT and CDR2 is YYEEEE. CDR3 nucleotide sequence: TGTGCCAGCAGCCGAGCACGGGAGCAGTACTTC. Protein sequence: CASSRAREQYF.

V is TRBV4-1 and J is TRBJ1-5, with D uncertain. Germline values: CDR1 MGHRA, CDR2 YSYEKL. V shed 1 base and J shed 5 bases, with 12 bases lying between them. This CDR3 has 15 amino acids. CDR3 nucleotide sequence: TGCGCCAGCAGCCAAGCCGTACGGGAGGATCAGCCCCAGCATTTT. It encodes CASSQAVREDQPQHF.

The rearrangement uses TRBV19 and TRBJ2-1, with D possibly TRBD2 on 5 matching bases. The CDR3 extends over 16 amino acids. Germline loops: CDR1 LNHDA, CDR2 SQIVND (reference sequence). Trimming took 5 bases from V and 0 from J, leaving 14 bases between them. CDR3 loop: CASSPAVAGSYNEQFF. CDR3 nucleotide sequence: TGTGCCAGTAGTCCGGCCGTTGCGGGCTCCTACAATGAGCAGTTCTTC.

The CDR3 region has the DNA TGTGCCAGTAGCGCTAGCGGTCGGACTAGCGGGGCTAGCACAGATACGCAGTATTTT. This sequence encodes CASSASGRTSGASTDTQYF. This chain joins TRBV19 and TRBJ2-3, with 12 bases aligning to TRBD2. With V trimmed by 6 bases and J by 0 bases, 13 bases remained unmatched. CDR1 is LNHDA, CDR2 SQIVND, per germline (reference sequence). The length of the CDR3 is 19 residues.

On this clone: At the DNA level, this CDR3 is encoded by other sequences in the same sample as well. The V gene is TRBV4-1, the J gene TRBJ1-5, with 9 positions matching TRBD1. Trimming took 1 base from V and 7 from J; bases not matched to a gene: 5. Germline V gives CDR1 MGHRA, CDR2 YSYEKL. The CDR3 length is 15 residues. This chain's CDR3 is CASSQVGQGGQPQHF. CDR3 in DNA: TGCGCCAGCAGCCAAGTGGGACAGGGTGGACAGCCCCAGCATTTT.

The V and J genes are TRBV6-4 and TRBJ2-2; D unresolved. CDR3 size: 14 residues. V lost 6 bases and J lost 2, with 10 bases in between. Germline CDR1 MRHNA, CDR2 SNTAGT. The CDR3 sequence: CASSQTVNTGELFF. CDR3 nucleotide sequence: TGTGCCAGCAGCCAAACAGTTAACACCGGGGAGCTGTTTTTT.

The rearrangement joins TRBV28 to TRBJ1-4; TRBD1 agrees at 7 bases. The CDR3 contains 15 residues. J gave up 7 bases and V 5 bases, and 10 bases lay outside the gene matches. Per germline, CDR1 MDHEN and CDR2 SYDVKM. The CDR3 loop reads CASSVIRQGFEKLFF. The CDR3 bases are TGTGCCAGCAGTGTTATAAGACAGGGATTTGAAAAACTGTTTTTT.

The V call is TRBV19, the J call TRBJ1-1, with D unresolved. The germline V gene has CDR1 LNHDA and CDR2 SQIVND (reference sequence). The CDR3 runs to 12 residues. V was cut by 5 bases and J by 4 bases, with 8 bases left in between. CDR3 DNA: TGTGCCAGTAGTCTTTCCTCCACTGAAGCTTTCTTT. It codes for CASSLSSTEAFF.

The CDR3 reads CASSKERSEQFF. CDR3 DNA sequence: TGTGCCAGCAGCAAGGAACGGAGTGAGCAGTTCTTC. The chain uses TRBV11-2 and TRBJ2-1, with D hard to call. The CDR3 spans 12 residues. Per germline, CDR1 SGHAT and CDR2 FQNNGV. V lost 5 bases, J lost 9 bases, and 11 bases lay in between.

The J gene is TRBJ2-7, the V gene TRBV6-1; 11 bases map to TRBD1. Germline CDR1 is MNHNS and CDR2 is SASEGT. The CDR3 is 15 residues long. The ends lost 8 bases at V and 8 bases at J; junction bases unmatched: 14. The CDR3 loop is CASVMSGQGAWKQYF. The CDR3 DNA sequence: TGTGCCAGCGTCATGTCTGGACAGGGGGCTTGGAAGCAGTACTTC.